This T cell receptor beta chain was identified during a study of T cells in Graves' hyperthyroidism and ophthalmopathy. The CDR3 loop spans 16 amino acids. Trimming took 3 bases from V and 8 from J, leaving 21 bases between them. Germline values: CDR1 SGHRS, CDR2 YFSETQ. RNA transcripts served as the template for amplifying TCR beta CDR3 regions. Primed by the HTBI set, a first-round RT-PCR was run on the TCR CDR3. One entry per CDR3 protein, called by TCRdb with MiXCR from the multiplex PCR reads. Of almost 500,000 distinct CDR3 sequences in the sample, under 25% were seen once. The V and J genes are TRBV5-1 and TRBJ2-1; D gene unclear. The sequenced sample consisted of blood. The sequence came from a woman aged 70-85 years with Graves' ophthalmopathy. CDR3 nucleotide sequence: TGCGCCAGCAGCTCCCGCGGTTCCAGAAGATCTTATGAGCAGTTCTTC. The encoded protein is CASSSRGSRRSYEQFF.